This T cell receptor beta chain is drawn from a study of spatial heterogeneity in lung cancer. Study summary: Across tumor regions, counts of TCR transcripts showed a strong correlation with a T cell module score derived from matched bulk RNA-seq. Raw reads contained each unique TCR and UMI combination more than ten times on average.

V was pared by 2 bases and J by 0 bases, with 2 bases between. The germline V gene encodes CDR1 DFQATT and CDR2 SNEGSKA (reference sequence). CDR3 size: 12 residues. Note on this clonotype: Its antigen is unidentified.

Unique molecular identifiers, one per molecule, were present on every TCR cDNA molecule. One entry per CDR3 protein, called by TCRdb with MiXCR from the 5' RACE reads. The sample lists about 13,000 distinct CDR3 sequences; approximately 4.8% were seen once. Points from the study as a whole: Expanded alpha and beta TCR counts within tumors tracked tumor mutation counts.

The sample's time point: sample taken at primary tumor resection. Unsorted whole RNA of tumor, nontumor lung or frozen PBMC was sequenced. This clonotype was sampled from a male donor with early-stage non-small cell lung cancer. Here the sequenced sample was lung tumor tissue, taken at surgery. The chain is built from TRBV20-1 and TRBJ1-3; unclear D gene. In DNA, the CDR3 is TGCAGTGCTAGAAGCTCTGGAAACACCATATATTTT. Encoded protein: CSARSSGNTIYF.